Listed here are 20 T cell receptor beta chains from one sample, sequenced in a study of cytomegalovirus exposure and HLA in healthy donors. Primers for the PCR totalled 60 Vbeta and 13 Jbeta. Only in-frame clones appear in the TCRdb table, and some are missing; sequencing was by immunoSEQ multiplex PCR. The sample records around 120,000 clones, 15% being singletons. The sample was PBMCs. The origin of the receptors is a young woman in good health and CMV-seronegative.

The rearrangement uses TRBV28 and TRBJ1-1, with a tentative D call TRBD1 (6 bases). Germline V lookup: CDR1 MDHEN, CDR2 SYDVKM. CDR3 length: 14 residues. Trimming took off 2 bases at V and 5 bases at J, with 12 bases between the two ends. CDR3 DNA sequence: TGTGCCAGCAGTTTAACAGGGCGGGTGACTGAAGCTTTCTTT. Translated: CASSLTGRVTEAFF.

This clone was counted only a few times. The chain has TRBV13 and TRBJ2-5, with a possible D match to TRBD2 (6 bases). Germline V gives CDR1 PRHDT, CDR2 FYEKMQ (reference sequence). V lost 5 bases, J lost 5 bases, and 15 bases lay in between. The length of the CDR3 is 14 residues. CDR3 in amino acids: CASSPVGREETQYF. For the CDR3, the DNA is TGTGCCAGCAGCCCCGTGGGTCGGGAGGAGACCCAGTACTTC.

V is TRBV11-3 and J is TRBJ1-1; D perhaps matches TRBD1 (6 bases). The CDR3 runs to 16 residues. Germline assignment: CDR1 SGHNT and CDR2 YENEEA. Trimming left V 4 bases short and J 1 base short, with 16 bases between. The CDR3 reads CASSSYPGQSNTEAFF. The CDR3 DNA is TGTGCCAGCAGCTCATACCCGGGACAATCGAACACTGAAGCTTTCTTT.

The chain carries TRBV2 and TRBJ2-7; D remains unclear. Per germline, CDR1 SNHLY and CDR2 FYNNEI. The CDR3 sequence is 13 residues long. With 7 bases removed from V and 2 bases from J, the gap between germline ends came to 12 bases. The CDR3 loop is CASMGPPTYEQYF. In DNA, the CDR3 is TGTGCCAGCATGGGCCCTCCGACCTACGAGCAGTACTTC. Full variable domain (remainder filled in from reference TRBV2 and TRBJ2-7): EPEVTQTPSHQVTQMGQEVILRCVPISNHLYFYWYRQILGQKVEFLVSFYNNEISEKSEIFDDQFSVERPDGSNFTLKIRSTKLEDSAMYFCASMGPPTYEQYFGPGTRLTVT.

CDR3: CASSGQGHNSPLHF. CDR3 bases: TGTGCCAGCAGCGGACAGGGACATAATTCACCCCTCCACTTT. The chain couples TRBV6-5 to TRBJ1-6; TRBD1 matches at 8 bases. V shed 6 bases and J 5 bases; nucleotides not matched to a gene: 3. CDR3 length: 14 residues. Looked up from germline, CDR1 is MNHEY and CDR2 is SVGAGI.

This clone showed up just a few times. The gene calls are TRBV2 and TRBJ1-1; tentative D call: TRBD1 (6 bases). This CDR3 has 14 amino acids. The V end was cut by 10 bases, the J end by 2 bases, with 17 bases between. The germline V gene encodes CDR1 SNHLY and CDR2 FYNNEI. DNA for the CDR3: TGTGCCAAAAGAACCGCAGGGGCCAACACTGAAGCTTTCTTT. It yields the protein CAKRTAGANTEAFF.

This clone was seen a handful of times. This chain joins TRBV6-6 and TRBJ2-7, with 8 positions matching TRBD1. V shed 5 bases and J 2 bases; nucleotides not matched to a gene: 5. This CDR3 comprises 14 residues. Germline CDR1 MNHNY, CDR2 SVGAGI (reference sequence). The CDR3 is CASSNGQGPYEQYF. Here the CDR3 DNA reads TGTGCCAGCAGTAATGGACAGGGACCCTACGAGCAGTACTTC.

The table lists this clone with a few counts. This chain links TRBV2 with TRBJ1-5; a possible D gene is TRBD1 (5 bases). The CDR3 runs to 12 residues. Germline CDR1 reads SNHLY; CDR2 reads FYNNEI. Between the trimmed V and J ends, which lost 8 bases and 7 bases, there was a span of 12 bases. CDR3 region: CASALGLQPQHF. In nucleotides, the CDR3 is TGTGCCAGCGCGCTGGGGCTGCAGCCCCAGCATTTT.

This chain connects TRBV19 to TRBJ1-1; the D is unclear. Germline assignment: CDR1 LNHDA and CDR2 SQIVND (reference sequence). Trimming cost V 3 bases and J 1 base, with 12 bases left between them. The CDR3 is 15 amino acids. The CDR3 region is CASSISAGSNTEAFF. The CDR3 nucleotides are TGTGCCAGTAGTATTTCCGCAGGTTCGAACACTGAAGCTTTCTTT. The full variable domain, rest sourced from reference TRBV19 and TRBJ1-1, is DGGITQSPKYLFRKEGQNVTLSCEQNLNHDAMYWYRQDPGQGLRLIYYSQIVNDFQKGDIAEGYSVSREKKESFPLTVTSAQKNPTAFYLCASSISAGSNTEAFFGQGTRLTVV.

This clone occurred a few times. The CDR3 nucleotides are TGTGCCAGCAGCTTGGCTGGGCAGGCCCGGGAGACCCAGTACTTC. Translation gives CASSLAGQARETQYF. The chain joins TRBV5-4 to TRBJ2-5; D is uncertain. The CDR3 length is 15 residues. Trimming removed 0 bases from V and 5 bases from J, with 14 bases in between. Looked up from germline, CDR1 is SGHNT and CDR2 is YYREEE (reference sequence).

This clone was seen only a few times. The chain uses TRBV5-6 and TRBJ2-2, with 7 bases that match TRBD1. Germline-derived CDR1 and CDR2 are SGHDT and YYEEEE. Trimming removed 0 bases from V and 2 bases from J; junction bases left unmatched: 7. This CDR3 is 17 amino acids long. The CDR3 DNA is TGTGCCAGCAGCTTGGGTATGGCAGGGGGTAACACCGGGGAGCTGTTTTTT. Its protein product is CASSLGMAGGNTGELFF.

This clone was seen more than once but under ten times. The CDR3 DNA sequence: TGTGCCAGCCAATACCGACAAACCGCATTAGGAACAGATACGCAGTATTTT. Amino acids: CASQYRQTALGTDTQYF. The V call is TRBV5-6, the J call TRBJ2-3; D not certain. V was clipped by 7 bases and J by 3 bases, with 24 bases between them. Germline V gene lookup returns CDR1 SGHDT and CDR2 YYEEEE. The CDR3 has 17 amino acids.

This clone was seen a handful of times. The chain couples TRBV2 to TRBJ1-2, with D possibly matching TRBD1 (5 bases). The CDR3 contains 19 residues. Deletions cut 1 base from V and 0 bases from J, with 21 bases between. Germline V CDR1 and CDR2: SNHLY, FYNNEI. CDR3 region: CASSEGGGAPSLSNYGYTF. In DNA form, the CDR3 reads TGTGCCAGCAGTGAAGGGGGGGGAGCCCCCTCCTTATCTAACTATGGCTACACCTTC.

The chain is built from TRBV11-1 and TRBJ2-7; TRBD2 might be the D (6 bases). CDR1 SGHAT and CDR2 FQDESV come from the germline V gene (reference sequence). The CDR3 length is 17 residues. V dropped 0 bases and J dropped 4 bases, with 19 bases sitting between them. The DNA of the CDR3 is TGTGCCAGCAGCTTAGCGCCAACGGGACTTAGGAATTACGAGCAGTACTTC. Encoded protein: CASSLAPTGLRNYEQYF. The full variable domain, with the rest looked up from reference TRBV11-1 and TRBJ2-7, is EAEVAQSPRYKITEKSQAVAFWCDPISGHATLYWYRQILGQGPELLVQFQDESVVDDSQLPKDRFSAERLKGVDSTLKIQPAELGDSAMYLCASSLAPTGLRNYEQYFGPGTRLTVT.

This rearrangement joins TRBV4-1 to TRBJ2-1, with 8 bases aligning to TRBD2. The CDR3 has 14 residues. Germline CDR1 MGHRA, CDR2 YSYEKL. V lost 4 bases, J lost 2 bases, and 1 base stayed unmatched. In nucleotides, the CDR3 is TGCGCCAGCAGCCCCGGGGGGGCCTACAATGAGCAGTTCTTC. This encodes CASSPGGAYNEQFF.

CDR3 amino acids: CASSLPGQSYEQYF. The CDR3 nucleotides read TGTGCCAGCAGCTTACCGGGACAATCCTACGAGCAGTACTTC. The genes are TRBV7-9 and TRBJ2-7; D perhaps matches TRBD1 (6 bases). Trimming left V 2 bases short and J 1 base short, with 9 bases between. The CDR3 length is 14 residues. The germline CDR1 and CDR2 sequences are SEHNR and FQNEAQ (reference sequence).

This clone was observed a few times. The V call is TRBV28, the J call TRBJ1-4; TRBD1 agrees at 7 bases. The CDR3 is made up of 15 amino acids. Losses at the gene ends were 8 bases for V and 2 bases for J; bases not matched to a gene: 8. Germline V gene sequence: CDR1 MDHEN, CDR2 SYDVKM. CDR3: CASWAGGRTNEKLFF. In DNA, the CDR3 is TGTGCCAGCTGGGCAGGGGGTAGGACTAATGAAAAACTGTTTTTT.

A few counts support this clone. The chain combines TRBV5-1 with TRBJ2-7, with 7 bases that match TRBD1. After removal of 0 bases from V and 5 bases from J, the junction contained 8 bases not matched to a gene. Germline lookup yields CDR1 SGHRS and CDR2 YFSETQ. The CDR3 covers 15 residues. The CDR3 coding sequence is TGCGCCAGCAGCTTGGCCGTCACAGGGGTCCACGAGCAGTACTTC. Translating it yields CASSLAVTGVHEQYF. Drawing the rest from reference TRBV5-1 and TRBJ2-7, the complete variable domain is KAGVTQTPRYLIKTRGQQVTLSCSPISGHRSVSWYQQTPGQGLQFLFEYFSETQRNKGNFPGRFSGRQFSNSRSEMNVSTLELGDSALYLCASSLAVTGVHEQYFGPGTRLTVT.

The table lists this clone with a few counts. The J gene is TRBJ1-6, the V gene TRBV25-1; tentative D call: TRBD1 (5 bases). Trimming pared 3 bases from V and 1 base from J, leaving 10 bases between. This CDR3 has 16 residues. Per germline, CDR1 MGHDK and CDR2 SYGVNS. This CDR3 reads CASSEQGTSYNSPLHF. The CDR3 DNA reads TGTGCCAGCAGTGAGCAGGGAACATCCTATAATTCACCCCTCCACTTT.

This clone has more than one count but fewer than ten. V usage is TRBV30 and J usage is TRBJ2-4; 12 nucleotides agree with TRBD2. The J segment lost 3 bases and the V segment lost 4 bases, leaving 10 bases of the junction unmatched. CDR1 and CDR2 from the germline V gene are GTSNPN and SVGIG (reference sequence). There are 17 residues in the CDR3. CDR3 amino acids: CAWTHRGLAGHKNIQYF. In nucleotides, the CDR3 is TGTGCCTGGACCCATAGGGGACTAGCGGGCCACAAAAACATTCAGTACTTC.